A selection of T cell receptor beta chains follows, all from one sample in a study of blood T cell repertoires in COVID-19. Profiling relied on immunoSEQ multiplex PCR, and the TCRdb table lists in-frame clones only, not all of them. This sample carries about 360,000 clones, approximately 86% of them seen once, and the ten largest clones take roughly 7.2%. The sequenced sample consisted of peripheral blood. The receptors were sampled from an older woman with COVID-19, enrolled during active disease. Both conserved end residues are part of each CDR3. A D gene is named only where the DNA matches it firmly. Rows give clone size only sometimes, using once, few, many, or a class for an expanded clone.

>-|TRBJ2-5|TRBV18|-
TGTGCCAGCTCACCGTCAGGGAGGAGAGAGACCCAGTACTTC
CASSPSGRRETQYF
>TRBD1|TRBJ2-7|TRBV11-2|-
TGTGCCAGCAGCTTCCGATCGACAGGGGGTGAGCAGTACTTC
CASSFRSTGGEQYF
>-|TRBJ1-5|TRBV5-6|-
TGTGCCAGCAGCTTGGGACAGTATAGCAATCAGCCCCAGCATTTT
CASSLGQYSNQPQHF
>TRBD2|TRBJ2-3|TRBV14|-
TGTGCCAGCAGCTGGACTAGCGGGGCCTTTAGCACAGATACGCAGTATTTT
CASSWTSGAFSTDTQYF
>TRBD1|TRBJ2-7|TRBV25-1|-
TGTGCCAGCAGAAAGACAGGGGCCAACGAGCAGTACTTC
CASRKTGANEQYF
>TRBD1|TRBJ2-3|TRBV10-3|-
TGTGCCATCAGTGACCCGCGGGGACAGGGAGATACGCAGTATTTT
CAISDPRGQGDTQYF
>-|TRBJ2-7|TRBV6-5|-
TGTGCCAGCAATTCCCCGGAACTCCTCACCTGGGCAGAATTC
CASNSPELLTWAEF
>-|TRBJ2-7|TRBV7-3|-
TGTGCCAGCAGCCGAACTGGGAGCTCCTACGAGCAGTACTTC
CASSRTGSSYEQYF
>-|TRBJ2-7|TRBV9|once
TGTGCCAGCAGCGTAACAGGCTCTGGTTGGTTAGACGAGCAGTACTTC
CASSVTGSGWLDEQYF
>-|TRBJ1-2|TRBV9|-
TGTGCCAGCAGCCCGGAGGCGGGGGTCGGGTATGGCTACACCTTC
CASSPEAGVGYGYTF
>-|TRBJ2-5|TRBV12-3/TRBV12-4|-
TGTGCCAGCACCAGGGGCTTGACCCAGTACTTC
CASTRGLTQYF
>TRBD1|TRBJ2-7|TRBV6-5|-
TGTGCCATGCAATCGGGACAGGGCTCCCACGAGCAGTACTTC
CAMQSGQGSHEQYF
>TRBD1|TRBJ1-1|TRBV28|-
TGTGCCAGCAGTTTATGGTCCGTAGGGACAGGGCGTGGGGGGACTGAAGCTTTCTTT
CASSLWSVGTGRGGTEAFF
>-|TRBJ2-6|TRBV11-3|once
TGTGCCAGCAGCTACCGACAGGCTACTGGGGCCAACGTCCTGACTTTC
CASSYRQATGANVLTF
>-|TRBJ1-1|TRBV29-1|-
TGCAGCGTCTCCAAGCGGAACACTGAAGCTTTCTTT
CSVSKRNTEAFF
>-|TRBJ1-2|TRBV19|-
TGTGCCAGTAGTCTTTTCAACAGTGTCTATGGCTACACCTTC
CASSLFNSVYGYTF
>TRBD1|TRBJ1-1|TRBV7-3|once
TGTGCCAGCAGCTTGAAAAAGGGGGCGCGCGCTTTCTTT
CASSLKKGARAFF
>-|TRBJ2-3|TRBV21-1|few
TGTGCCAGCAGCAAAGGGAGGAGCGGCACAGATACGCAGTATTTT
CASSKGRSGTDTQYF
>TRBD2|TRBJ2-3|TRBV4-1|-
TGCGCCAGCAGCCAAGATCCCTCGGGACTAGCGGGGGGGCAAGATACGCAGTATTTT
CASSQDPSGLAGGQDTQYF
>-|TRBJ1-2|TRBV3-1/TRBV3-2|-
TGTGCCAGCAGCCAAGCTGCGGGGGCCAGCGGCTATGGCTACACCTTC
CASSQAAGASGYGYTF
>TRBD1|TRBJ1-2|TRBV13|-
TGTGCCAGCAGCCCGGGACAGACCTATGGCTACACCTTC
CASSPGQTYGYTF
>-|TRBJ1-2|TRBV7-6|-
TGTGCCAGCAGCTTAGATCGCACCTTC
CASSLDRTF
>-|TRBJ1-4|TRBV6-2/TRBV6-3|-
TGTGCCAGCAGCGACTTTGGGGGGACCGAGAAACTGTTTTTT
CASSDFGGTEKLFF
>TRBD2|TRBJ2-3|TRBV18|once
TGTGCCAGCTCACCTACTAGCGGCACAGATACGCAGTATTTT
CASSPTSGTDTQYF